This T cell receptor (beta chain) derives from a study of T cells in Graves' hyperthyroidism and ophthalmopathy. Amplification of TCR beta CDR3 regions was performed using RNA transcripts as template. During a first-round RT-PCR of the TCR CDR3, the HTBI primer set was used. Using its own MiXCR run on the multiplex PCR reads, TCRdb lists one record per CDR3 protein. The repertoire holds about 510,000 distinct CDR3 sequences, with around 15% as singletons. The CDR3 is 14 residues long. J gave up 1 base and V 10 bases, and 7 bases lay outside the gene matches. In germline, CDR1 is MNHNS, CDR2 SASEGT. The sample holds many counts of this clonotype.

The gene calls are TRBV6-1 and TRBJ1-5, with 7 bases matching TRBD1. This sequence originates from a middle-aged woman with Graves' hyperthyroidism. Material: blood. CDR3 residues: CAIGGSGSNQPQHF. Written as DNA, the CDR3 is TGTGCCATAGGGGGCTCTGGGAGCAATCAGCCCCAGCATTTT.